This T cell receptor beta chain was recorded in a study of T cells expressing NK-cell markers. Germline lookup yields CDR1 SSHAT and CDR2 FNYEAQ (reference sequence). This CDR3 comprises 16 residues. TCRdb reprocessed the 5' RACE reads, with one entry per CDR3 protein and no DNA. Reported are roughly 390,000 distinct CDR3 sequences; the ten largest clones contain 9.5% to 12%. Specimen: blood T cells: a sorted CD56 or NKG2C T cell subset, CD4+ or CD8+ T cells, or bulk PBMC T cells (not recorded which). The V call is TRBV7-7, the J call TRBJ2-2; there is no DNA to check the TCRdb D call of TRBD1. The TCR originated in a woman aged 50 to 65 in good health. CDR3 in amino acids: CASSNRTGPNTGELFF.